These T cell receptor beta chains were read from a single sample in a study of control samples from healthy donors and cancer patients. Sequencing was performed with immunoSEQ multiplex PCR; in TCRdb, only in-frame clones are kept and a portion is missing. The repertoire holds about 69,000 clones, with 89% as singletons. What was sequenced was PBMCs. The receptors here all came from a man between 60 and 75 years old with colorectal cancer. Each CDR3 is given with its conserved first and last residue. Each record gives: J gene, D gene, V gene, clone size, CDR3 protein. D genes are given only for firm matches. Not every row has a clone size; where given, it reads once, few, many or a size class.

TRBJ2-2,TRBD1,TRBV18,-,CASSPRATGDSGELFF
TRBJ2-7,-,TRBV6-5,-,CASRARELEYEQYF
TRBJ2-2,TRBD2,TRBV6-2/TRBV6-3,-,CASSDPRGEGRPLTGELFF
TRBJ2-1,TRBD2,TRBV7-2,-,CASSLGASGAFYNEQFF
TRBJ1-5,-,TRBV28,few,CASSEDGNQPQHF
TRBJ2-3,TRBD1,TRBV18,-,CASSPTGPDTQYF
TRBJ2-3,TRBD2,TRBV5-5,-,CASSLGLGTDTQYF
TRBJ1-1,TRBD1,TRBV3-1/TRBV3-2,-,CASTGRTGGTENTEAFF
TRBJ2-7,-,TRBV10-3,few,CAISRDSFSYEQYF
TRBJ1-2,-,TRBV20-1,-,CSASHREAYGYTF
TRBJ2-4,TRBD2,TRBV28,few,CASSLSGTTLAKNIQYF
TRBJ1-5,-,TRBV19,-,CASSIYVGSNQPQHF
TRBJ2-5,TRBD2,TRBV24-1,-,CATSDPAGGRGGWETQYF
TRBJ2-1,-,TRBV7-6,-,CASSLVAGVVNNEQFF
TRBJ1-6,TRBD1,TRBV30,-,CAWREQGANSPLHF
TRBJ1-6,-,TRBV6-5,-,CASSVDNSPLHF
TRBJ2-1,TRBD2,TRBV19,-,CASRAGGSDEQFF
TRBJ2-2,TRBD2,TRBV27,-,CASSSGLAGGAGELFF
TRBJ1-4,-,TRBV11-1,-,CASSLAPTSEKLFF
TRBJ2-2,-,TRBV5-1,-,CASSKTTGTRGSTGELFF
TRBJ1-1,-,TRBV29-1,-,CSANPQAEAFF
TRBJ2-3,TRBD2,TRBV5-4,-,CASSWGLAGGTDTQYF
TRBJ1-3,-,TRBV6-5,-,CTSSYGTVSGNTIYF
TRBJ2-7,-,TRBV5-1,-,CASRGTLSIYEQYF
TRBJ2-2,-,TRBV6-2/TRBV6-3,-,CASSYSRDSGELFF
TRBJ2-5,-,TRBV27,few,CASSFGRYQETQYF
TRBJ1-1,-,TRBV10-3,-,CAISEAGAGTEAFF
TRBJ2-5,-,TRBV7-9,-,CASSFGWGEIQETQYF